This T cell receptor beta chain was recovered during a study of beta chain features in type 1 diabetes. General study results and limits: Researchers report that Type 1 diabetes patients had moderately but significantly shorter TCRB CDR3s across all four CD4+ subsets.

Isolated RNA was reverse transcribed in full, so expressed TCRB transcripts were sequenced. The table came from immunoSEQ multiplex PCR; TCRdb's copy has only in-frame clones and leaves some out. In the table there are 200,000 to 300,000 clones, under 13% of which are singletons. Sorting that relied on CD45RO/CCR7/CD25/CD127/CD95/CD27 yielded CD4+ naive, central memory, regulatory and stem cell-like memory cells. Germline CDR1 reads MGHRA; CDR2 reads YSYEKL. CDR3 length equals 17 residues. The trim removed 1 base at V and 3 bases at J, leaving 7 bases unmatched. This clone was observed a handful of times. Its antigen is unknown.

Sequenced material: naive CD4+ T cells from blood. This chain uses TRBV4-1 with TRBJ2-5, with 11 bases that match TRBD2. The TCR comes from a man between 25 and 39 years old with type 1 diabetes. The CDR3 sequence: CASSQGLAGGKEETQYF. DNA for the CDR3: TGCGCCAGCAGCCAAGGGCTAGCGGGGGGAAAGGAAGAGACCCAGTACTTC.